Sequencing of this T cell receptor beta chain was carried out in a study of cytomegalovirus exposure and HLA in healthy donors. PCR involved 60 Vbeta and 13 Jbeta primers. Clones were sequenced by immunoSEQ multiplex PCR, and TCRdb holds only the in-frame ones, with some missing. The table includes 110,000 to 150,000 clones, 78% detected once. V lost 7 bases and J lost 2, with 11 bases in between. Germline loops: CDR1 LNHDA, CDR2 SQIVND (reference sequence). This CDR3 spans 13 amino acids. Study-wide points: Among TCR sequences, most were rare, though some public TCRs appeared in many donors. In vitro experiments confirmed that a few CMV-associated chains were specific for CMV antigens. A reported reduction in N-insertions relative to the 666-donor mean was seen in an Asian-associated ancestry cluster in a later analysis.

Note on this clone: What it binds is not known.

Sequencing input: PBMCs. This chain uses TRBV19 with TRBJ1-2, with D maybe TRBD1 (5 bases). The receptor was isolated from a female donor in good health and CMV-seronegative. The CDR3 loop is CASTHRLNYGYTF. CDR3 nucleotide sequence: TGTGCCAGTACTCACAGGTTGAACTATGGCTACACCTTC.